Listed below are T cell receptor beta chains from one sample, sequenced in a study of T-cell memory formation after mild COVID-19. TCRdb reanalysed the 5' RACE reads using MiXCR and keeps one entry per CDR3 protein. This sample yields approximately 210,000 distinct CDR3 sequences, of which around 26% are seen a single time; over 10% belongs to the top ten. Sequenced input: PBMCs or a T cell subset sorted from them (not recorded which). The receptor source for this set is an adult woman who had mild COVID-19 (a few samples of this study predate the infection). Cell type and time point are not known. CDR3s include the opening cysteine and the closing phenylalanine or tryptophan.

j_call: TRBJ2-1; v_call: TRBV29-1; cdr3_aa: CSVVGTGKLSSYNEQFF
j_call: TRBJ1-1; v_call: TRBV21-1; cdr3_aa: CASSKDPPGQGNTEAFF
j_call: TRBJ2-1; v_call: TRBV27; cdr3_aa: CASSLEKWGHFF
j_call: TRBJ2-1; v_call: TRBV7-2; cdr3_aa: CASSLEGALTYNEQFF
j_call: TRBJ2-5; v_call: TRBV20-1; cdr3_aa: CSASISEGGPIGTQYF
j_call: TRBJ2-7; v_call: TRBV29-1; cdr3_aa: CSVEAPGPSSYEQYF
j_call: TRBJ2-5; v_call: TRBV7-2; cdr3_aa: CASSPSSGKGETQYF
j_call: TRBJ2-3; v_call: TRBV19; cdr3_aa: CASSGGSAQYF
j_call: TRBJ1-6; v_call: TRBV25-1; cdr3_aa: CASSDFMVNSPLHF
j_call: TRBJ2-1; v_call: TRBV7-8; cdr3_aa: CASSRSVSSYNEQFF
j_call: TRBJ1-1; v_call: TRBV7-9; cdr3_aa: CASSPSPHTRTEAFF
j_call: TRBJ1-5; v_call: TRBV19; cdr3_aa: CASSIFGTHQPQHF
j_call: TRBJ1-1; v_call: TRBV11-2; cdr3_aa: CASSYSSANTEAFF
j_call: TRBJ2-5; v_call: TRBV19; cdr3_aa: CASSGSPQETQYF
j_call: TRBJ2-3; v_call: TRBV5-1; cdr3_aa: CASSGGQAYTDTQYF
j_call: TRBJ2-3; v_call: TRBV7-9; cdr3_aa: CASSLWASGGTDTQYF
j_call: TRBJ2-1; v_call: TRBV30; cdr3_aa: CAWSVLLRSGRTYNEQFF
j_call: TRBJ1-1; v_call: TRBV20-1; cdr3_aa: CSARAGVWNTEAFF
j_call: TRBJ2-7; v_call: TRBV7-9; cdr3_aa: CASSYSPGLAGGEQYF
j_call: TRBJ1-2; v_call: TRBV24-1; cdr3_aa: CATQEGNYGYTF
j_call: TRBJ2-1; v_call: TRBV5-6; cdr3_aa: CASRWTGANNEQFF
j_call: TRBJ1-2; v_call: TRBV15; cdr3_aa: CATSRDLAQGAYTF
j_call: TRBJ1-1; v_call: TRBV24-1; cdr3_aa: CATSGTMNTEAFF
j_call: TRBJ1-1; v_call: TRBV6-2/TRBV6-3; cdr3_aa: CASTHWGMNTEAFF
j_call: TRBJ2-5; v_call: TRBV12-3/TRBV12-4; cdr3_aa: CASSLTSGSETQYF
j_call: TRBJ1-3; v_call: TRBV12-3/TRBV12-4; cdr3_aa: CASSWEGELLYF
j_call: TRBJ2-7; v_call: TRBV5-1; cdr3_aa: CASSLDLDRAEQYF
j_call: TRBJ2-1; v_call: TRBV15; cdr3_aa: CATSAGLAAYNEQFF
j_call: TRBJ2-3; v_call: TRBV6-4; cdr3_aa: CASSDSDTDTQYF
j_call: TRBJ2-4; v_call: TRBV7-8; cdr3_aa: CASSLASHSSGPHNIQYF
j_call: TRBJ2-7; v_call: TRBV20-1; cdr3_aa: CSARMGSREQYF
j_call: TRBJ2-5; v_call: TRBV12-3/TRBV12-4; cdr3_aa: CASSFSSGASSFQETQYF
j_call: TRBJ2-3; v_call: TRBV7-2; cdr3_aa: CASSQRSSTDTQYF
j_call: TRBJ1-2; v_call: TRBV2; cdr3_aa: CASSEESLSSLGYTF
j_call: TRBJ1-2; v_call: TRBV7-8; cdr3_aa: CASSLAVGTVSGYTF
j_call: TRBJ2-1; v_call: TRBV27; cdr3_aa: CASSLLGTHNEQFF
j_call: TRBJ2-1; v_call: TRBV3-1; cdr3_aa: CASSQDRGQFGNEQFF
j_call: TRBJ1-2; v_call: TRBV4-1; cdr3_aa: CASSQVHGHATYGYTF
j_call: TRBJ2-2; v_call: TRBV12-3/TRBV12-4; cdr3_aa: CASSFGQGATGELFF
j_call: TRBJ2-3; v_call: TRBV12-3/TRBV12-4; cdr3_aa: CASSPLTSGTDTQYF
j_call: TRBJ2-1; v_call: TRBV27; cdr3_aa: CASSLSPPPGFNEQFF
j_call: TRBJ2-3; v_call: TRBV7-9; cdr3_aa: CASSLLQAGGTDTQYF
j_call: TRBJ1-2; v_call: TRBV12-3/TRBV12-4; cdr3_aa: CASSSRRGAYGYTF
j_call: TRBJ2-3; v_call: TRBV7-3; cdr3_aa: CASSLAGTSPSTDTQYF
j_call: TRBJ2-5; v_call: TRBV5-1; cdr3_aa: CASSFKREQETQYF
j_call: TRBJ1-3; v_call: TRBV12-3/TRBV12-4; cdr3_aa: CASSFFPTGNTIYF
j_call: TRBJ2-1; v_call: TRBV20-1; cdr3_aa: CSAKMRGMTYNEQFF
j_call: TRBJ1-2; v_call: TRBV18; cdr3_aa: CASSPTRGVGYTF
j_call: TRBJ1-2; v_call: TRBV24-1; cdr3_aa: CATSDEDRDGYTF
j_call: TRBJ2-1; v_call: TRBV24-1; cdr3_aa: CATSEEAGPAGDYNEQFF
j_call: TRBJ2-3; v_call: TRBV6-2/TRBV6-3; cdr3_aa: CASRDVGGATTDTQYF
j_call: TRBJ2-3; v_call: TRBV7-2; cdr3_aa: CASRKDSHTQYF
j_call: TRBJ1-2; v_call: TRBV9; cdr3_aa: CASSVNPDLNSGYTF
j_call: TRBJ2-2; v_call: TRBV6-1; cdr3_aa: CASRKVGTGDSGELFF
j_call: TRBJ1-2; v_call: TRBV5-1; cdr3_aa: CASSVEDREIYGYTF
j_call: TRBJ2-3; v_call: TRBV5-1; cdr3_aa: CASSLASSGDTQYF
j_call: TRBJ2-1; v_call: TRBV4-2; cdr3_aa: CASSQDQELAGDNEQFF
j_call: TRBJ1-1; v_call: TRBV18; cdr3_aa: CASSPAHGDQAFF